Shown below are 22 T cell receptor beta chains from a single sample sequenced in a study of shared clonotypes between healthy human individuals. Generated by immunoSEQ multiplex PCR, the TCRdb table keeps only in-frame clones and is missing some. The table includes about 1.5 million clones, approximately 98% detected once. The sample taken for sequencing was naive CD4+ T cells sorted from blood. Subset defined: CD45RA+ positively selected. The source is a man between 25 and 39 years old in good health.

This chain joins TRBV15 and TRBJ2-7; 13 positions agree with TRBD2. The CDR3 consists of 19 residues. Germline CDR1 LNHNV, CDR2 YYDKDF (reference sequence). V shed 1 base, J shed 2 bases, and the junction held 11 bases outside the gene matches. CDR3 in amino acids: CATSRGKRRTSGSPYEQYF. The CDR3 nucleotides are TGTGCCACCAGCAGAGGGAAGCGGAGGACTAGCGGGAGCCCCTACGAGCAGTACTTC.

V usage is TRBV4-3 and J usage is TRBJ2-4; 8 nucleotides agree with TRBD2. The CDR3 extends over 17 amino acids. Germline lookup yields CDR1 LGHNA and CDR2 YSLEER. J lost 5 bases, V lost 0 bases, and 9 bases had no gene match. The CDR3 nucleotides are TGCGCCAGCAGCCAAGAAACCCGGGGGGGTCTGCAAAACATTCAGTACTTC. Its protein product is CASSQETRGGLQNIQYF.

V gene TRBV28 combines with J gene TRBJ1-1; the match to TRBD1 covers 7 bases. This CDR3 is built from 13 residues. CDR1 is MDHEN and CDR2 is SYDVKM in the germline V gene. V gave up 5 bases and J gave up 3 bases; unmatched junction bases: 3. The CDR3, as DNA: TGTGCCAGCAGTCCAGGGGGTGACACTGAAGCTTTCTTT. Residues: CASSPGGDTEAFF.

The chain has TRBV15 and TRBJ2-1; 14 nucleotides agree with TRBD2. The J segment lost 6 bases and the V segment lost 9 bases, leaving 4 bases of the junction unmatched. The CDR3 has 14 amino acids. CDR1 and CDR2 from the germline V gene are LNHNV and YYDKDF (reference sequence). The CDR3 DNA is TGTGCCACTAAAGGACTAGCGGGAGGCAATGAGCAGTTCTTC. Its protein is CATKGLAGGNEQFF.

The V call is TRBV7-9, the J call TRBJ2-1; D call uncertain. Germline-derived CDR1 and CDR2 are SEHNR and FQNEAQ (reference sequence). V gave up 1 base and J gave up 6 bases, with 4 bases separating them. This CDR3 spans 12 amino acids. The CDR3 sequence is CASSLGLNEQFF. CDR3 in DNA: TGTGCCAGCAGCTTAGGACTCAATGAGCAGTTCTTC.

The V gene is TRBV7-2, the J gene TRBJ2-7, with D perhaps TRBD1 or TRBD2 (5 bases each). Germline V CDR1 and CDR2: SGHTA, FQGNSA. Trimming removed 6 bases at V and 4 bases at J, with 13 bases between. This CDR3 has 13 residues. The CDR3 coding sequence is TGTGCCAGCAGTTCCGCGAGGGGTTACGAGCAGTACTTC. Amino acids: CASSSARGYEQYF.

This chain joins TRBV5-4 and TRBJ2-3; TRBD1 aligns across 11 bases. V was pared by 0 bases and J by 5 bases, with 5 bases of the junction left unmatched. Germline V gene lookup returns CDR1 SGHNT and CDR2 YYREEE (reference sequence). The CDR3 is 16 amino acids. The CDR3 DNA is TGTGCCAGCAGCTTGGAGGACAGGGGGCCGGGAGATACGCAGTATTTT. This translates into CASSLEDRGPGDTQYF.

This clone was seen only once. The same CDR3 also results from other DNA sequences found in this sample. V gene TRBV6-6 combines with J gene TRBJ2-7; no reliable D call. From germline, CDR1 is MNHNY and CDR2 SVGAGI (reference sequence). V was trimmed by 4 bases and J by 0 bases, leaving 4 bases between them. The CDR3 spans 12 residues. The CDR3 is CASSSASYEQYF. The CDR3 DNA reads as TGTGCCAGCAGTTCGGCCTCCTACGAGCAGTACTTC.

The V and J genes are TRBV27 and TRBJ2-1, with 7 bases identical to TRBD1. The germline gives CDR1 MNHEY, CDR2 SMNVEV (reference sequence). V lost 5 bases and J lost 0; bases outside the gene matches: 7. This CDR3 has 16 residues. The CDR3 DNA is TGTGCCAGCAGTCTGAGACAGGGCAGCTCCTACAATGAGCAGTTCTTC. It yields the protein CASSLRQGSSYNEQFF.

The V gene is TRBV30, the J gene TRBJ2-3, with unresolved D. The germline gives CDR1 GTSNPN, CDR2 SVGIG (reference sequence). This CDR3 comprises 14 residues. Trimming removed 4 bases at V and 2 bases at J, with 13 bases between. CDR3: CAWNFGSNTDTQYF. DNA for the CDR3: TGTGCCTGGAACTTCGGATCCAACACAGATACGCAGTATTTT.

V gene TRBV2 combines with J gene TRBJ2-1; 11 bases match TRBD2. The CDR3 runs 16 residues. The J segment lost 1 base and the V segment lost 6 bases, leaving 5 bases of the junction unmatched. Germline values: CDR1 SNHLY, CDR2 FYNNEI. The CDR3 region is CASRDRLAGSYNEQFF. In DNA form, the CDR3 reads TGTGCCAGCAGAGACAGACTAGCGGGGTCCTACAATGAGCAGTTCTTC.

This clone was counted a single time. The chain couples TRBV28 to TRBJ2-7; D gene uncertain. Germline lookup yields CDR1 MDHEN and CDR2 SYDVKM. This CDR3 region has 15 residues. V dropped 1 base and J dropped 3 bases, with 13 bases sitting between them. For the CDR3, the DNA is TGTGCCAGCAGTTTATTGTTCTCGAAGATCTACGAGCAGTACTTC. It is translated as CASSLLFSKIYEQYF.

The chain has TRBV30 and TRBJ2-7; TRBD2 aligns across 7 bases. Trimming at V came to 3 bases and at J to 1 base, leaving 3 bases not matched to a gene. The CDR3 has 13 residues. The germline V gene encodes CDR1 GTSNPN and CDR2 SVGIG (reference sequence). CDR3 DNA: TGTGCCTGGAGGGGCGGGGGATCCTACGAGCAGTACTTC. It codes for CAWRGGGSYEQYF.

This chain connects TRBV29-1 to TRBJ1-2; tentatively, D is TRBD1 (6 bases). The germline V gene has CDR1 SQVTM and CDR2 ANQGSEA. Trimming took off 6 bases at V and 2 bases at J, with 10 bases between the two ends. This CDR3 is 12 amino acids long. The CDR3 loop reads CSVGGQNYGYTF. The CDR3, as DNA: TGCAGCGTCGGAGGACAGAACTATGGCTACACCTTC.

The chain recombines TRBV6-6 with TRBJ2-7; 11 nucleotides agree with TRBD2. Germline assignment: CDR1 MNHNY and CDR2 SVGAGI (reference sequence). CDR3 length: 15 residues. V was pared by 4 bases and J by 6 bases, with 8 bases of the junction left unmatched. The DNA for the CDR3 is TGTGCCAGCAGTTCACAAACTAGCGGGAGAGGCGAGCAGTACTTC. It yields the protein CASSSQTSGRGEQYF.

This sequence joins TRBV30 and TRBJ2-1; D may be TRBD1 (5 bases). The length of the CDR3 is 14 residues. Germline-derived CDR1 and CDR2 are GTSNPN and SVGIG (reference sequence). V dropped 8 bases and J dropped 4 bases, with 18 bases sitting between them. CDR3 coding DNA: TGTGCCACCCCAGGGATAAAAGCTTACAATGAGCAGTTCTTC. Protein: CATPGIKAYNEQFF.

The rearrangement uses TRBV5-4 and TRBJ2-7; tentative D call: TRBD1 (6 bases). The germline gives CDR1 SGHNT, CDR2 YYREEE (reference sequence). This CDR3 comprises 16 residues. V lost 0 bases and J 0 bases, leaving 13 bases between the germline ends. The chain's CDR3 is CASSLALGGVSYEQYF. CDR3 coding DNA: TGTGCCAGCAGCTTGGCCCTAGGGGGTGTCTCCTACGAGCAGTACTTC.

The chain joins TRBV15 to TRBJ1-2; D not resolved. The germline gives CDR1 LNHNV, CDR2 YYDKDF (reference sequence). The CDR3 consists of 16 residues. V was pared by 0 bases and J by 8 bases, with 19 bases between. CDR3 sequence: CATSRDSGEEGYGYTF. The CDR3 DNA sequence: TGTGCCACCAGCAGAGATTCAGGAGAAGAGGGCTACGGCTACACCTTC.

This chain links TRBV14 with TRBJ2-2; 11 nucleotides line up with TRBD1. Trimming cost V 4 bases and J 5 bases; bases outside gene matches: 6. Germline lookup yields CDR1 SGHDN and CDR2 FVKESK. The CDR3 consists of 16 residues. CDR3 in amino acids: CASSPRRDRGTGELFF. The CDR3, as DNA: TGTGCCAGCAGCCCAAGAAGGGACAGGGGGACCGGGGAGCTGTTTTTT.

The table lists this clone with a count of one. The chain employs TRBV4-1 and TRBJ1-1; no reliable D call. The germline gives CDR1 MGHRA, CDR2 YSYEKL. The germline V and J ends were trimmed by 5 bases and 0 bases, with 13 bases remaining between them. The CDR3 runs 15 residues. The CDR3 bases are TGCGCCAGCAGCTCCCCTTTAACAGTGAACACTGAAGCTTTCTTT. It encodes CASSSPLTVNTEAFF.

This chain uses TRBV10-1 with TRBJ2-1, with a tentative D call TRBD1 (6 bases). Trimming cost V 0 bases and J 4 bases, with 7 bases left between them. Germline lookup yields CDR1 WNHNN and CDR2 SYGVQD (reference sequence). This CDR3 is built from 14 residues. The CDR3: CASSESDRYNEQFF. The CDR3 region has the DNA TGCGCCAGCAGTGAGTCAGACAGGTACAATGAGCAGTTCTTC.

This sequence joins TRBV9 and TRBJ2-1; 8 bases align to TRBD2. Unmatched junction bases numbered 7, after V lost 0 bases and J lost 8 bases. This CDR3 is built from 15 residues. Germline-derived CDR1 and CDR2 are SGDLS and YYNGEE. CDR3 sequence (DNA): TGTGCCAGCAGCGTAGGTGCGGGAGGAGGTCATGAGCAGTTCTTC. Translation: CASSVGAGGGHEQFF.